This TCR beta chain was captured in a study of T cells in localized non-small cell lung cancer. Whole-study results and caveats: Among the top 100 tumor clones, a median about 57 appeared in adjacent lung. The study sequenced only one region of the tumor. As a result, intratumor heterogeneity could not be excluded and remains possible. A higher density of T cells in blood coincided with extended overall survival.

Libraries were prepared by immunoSEQ multiplex PCR; TCRdb keeps only in-frame clonotypes and omits some of them. Of about 590 clones in the sample, 15% to 20% were seen once. Comments on this clone: Its antigen is not known.

This CDR3 region has 11 residues. V was pared by 2 bases and J by 10 bases, with 6 bases between. Germline V gene data show CDR1 as MRHNA and CDR2 as SNTAGT. V gene TRBV6-4 combines with J gene TRBJ2-1; D is unclear. The sample here was lung tumor tissue, taken before any cancer treatment. This TCR derives from a male donor at least 60 years old with stage I squamous cell lung carcinoma. The CDR3 loop is CASSDHREQFF. The CDR3 bases are TGTGCCAGCAGTGACCATAGAGAGCAGTTCTTC.